The clone carrying this T cell receptor (beta chain) was seen many times. Its antigen is undetermined. This entry belongs to a study of CD8+CD57+ T cells in acquired aplastic anemia. Study-level information: DNA recovered from sorted CD4+ and CD8+ cells had a mean of 3.2 ug.

Trimming pared 1 base from V and 2 bases from J, leaving 14 bases between. Germline CDR1 and CDR2: SEHNR and FQNEAQ (reference sequence). The CDR3 loop spans 16 amino acids. Genomic DNA was employed as the template in profiling TCR beta VDJ and CDR3. Via MiXCR, TCRdb re-called the reads, giving one row per CDR3 protein. The sample has about 250,000 distinct CDR3 sequences; approximately 50% are singletons. Sequencing involved patients with CD8+CD57+ cell expansion previously shown by flow cytometry. Patients, without exception, had severe acquired aplastic anemia. Overall study results and limits: In common between the patients and the controls were twenty-nine CD8+ CDR3 sequences. Patient and control CD8+ Simpson's diversity was not significantly different.

The sequence came from a human donor with aplastic anemia. The rearrangement joins TRBV7-9 to TRBJ1-2; D not resolved. Sequenced input: sorted CD4+, CD8+, or CD8+CD57+ T cells (not recorded which) from PBMCs. The CDR3 DNA follows: TGTGCCAGCAGCTTAGTGGTCCCGGACCTCAACTATGGCTACACCTTC. Translating it yields CASSLVVPDLNYGYTF.